Below, 16 T cell receptor beta chains from the same sample are listed, as sequenced in a study of cytomegalovirus exposure and HLA in healthy donors. PCR amplification relied on 60 Vbeta primers (plus 13 Jbeta primers). Sequenced by immunoSEQ multiplex PCR; TCRdb stores in-frame clones only, minus some. This sample's clone table lists under 150,000 clones. Sequencing input: PBMCs. The source of these receptors is a woman aged 40 to 50 in good health and CMV-seronegative.

The V and J genes are TRBV7-6 and TRBJ1-2; TRBD1 matches at 7 bases. This CDR3 spans 13 amino acids. The germline V gene encodes CDR1 SGHVS and CDR2 FNYEAQ. With V trimmed by 2 bases and J by 8 bases, 5 bases remained unmatched. The CDR3 sequence: CASSLRGGIGYTF. The CDR3 DNA sequence: TGTGCCAGCAGCTTAAGAGGGGGCATAGGCTACACCTTC.

The CDR3 spells CASSQDDGQNYGYTF. The CDR3, as DNA: TGTGCCAGCAGCCAAGATGACGGACAGAACTATGGCTACACCTTC. V gene TRBV4-2 combines with J gene TRBJ1-2; D perhaps matches TRBD1 (6 bases). The CDR3 extends over 15 amino acids. Germline V gene data show CDR1 as LGHNA and CDR2 as YNFKEQ. V was clipped by 0 bases and J by 2 bases, with 10 bases between them.

The chain recombines TRBV7-9 with TRBJ1-2; D is uncertain. The length of the CDR3 is 12 residues. V lost 5 bases to trimming and J lost 3 bases, with 7 bases between them. Germline CDR1 reads SEHNR; CDR2 reads FQNEAQ (reference sequence). CDR3 region: CASSSSDYGYTF. CDR3 DNA sequence: TGTGCCAGCAGCAGCAGCGACTATGGCTACACCTTC.

The chain couples TRBV4-3 to TRBJ1-2; perhaps TRBD1 as D (6 bases). CDR3 size: 15 residues. The germline V gene has CDR1 LGHNA and CDR2 YSLEER. Trimming took off 0 bases at V and 5 bases at J, with 13 bases between the two ends. Written as DNA, the CDR3 is TGCGCCAGCAGCCAAGATATAGGCAGGGGATATGGCTACACCTTC. Protein: CASSQDIGRGYGYTF.

The chain is built from TRBV7-9 and TRBJ2-5; no firm D call. V lost 8 bases and J 5 bases, leaving 12 bases between the germline ends. The CDR3 consists of 12 residues. In germline, CDR1 is SEHNR, CDR2 FQNEAQ (reference sequence). The CDR3 DNA sequence: TGTGCCAGCGCCTCGACATGGGAGACCCAGTACTTC. Translation gives CASASTWETQYF.

The V gene is TRBV2, the J gene TRBJ1-1; D is undetermined. CDR3 length equals 12 residues. V was cut by 4 bases and J by 4 bases, with 7 bases left in between. Germline CDR1 is SNHLY and CDR2 is FYNNEI. CDR3 amino acids: CASSGGFTEAFF. The CDR3 bases are TGTGCCAGCAGTGGAGGGTTCACTGAAGCTTTCTTT.

In the case of this clone: One end of the junction is discordant with germline, which a read error may explain. The rearrangement uses TRBV7-9 and TRBJ1-6; possible D gene TRBD1, 5 bases. Germline loops: CDR1 SEHNR, CDR2 FQNEAQ (reference sequence). The CDR3 length is 18 residues. As DNA, the CDR3 is TGTGCCAGCAGCTTTCCTCTGGACAAGGGACTTTCGAATTCATCCCTCCACTTT. This gives the protein CASSFPLDKGLSNSSLHF.

The DNA for the CDR3 is TGTGCCAGCAGTGAATTCCCTAGCGGGGGCCCTAGAGTTCGGCAGTACGTC. It yields the protein CASSEFPSGGPRVRQYV. The genes are TRBV6-1 and TRBJ2-7; 10 bases align to TRBD2. The CDR3 runs to 17 residues. V lost 2 bases, J lost 9 bases, and 16 bases stayed unmatched. Germline V gene lookup returns CDR1 MNHNS and CDR2 SASEGT.

The J gene is TRBJ1-2, the V gene TRBV16; no clear D. Germline lookup yields CDR1 KGHSY and CDR2 FQNENV. The CDR3 loop spans 14 amino acids. Trimming removed 0 bases at V and 0 bases at J, with 5 bases between. This CDR3 reads CASSQSRPNYGYTF. The CDR3, as DNA: TGTGCCAGCAGCCAATCGCGTCCTAACTATGGCTACACCTTC.

The chain is built from TRBV7-2 and TRBJ1-4, with TRBD1 matching over 7 bases. This CDR3 has 15 residues. Germline CDR1 SGHTA, CDR2 FQGNSA. Unmatched junction bases numbered 5, after V lost 4 bases and J lost 3 bases. The CDR3 sequence: CASSSGQVSNEKLFF. Here the CDR3 DNA reads TGTGCCAGCAGCTCCGGACAGGTGTCTAATGAAAAACTGTTTTTT.

With regard to this clone: A junction end diverges from the germline sequence, so it may reflect a read error. The chain recombines TRBV6-1 with TRBJ1-1; 11 nucleotides align to TRBD1. Germline CDR1 MNHNS, CDR2 SASEGT. This CDR3 has 17 amino acids. CDR3 loop: CASCEGRTGGANTEAFF. CDR3 nucleotides: TGTGCCAGCTGTGAAGGTCGGACAGGGGGCGCAAACACTGAAGCTTTCTTT.

The chain joins TRBV11-2 to TRBJ1-1; D possibly corresponds to TRBD1 (5 bases). The CDR3 loop spans 12 amino acids. The V gene's germline CDR1 is SGHAT and CDR2 FQNNGV. Trimming removed 7 bases at V and 8 bases at J, with 14 bases between. The DNA for the CDR3 is TGTGCCAGCACCCCTATGAACAGGGAAGCTTTCTTT. It yields the protein CASTPMNREAFF.

The CDR3, as DNA: TGCAGCGTTGATTTCGGTGTAGATACGCAGTATTTT. Amino acids: CSVDFGVDTQYF. The chain is built from TRBV29-1 and TRBJ2-3; D unclear. CDR1 SQVTM and CDR2 ANQGSEA come from the germline V gene. The CDR3 extends over 12 amino acids. With 3 bases removed from V and 5 bases from J, the gap between germline ends came to 9 bases.

The J gene is TRBJ2-5, the V gene TRBV7-2; perhaps TRBD2 as D (5 bases). Germline V gene sequence: CDR1 SGHTA, CDR2 FQGNSA. Trimming removed 1 base from V and 5 bases from J, with 8 bases in between. The CDR3 consists of 13 residues. The CDR3 DNA follows: TGTGCCAGCAGCTTAGGAAGCGGTGAGACCCAGTACTTC. Translating gives CASSLGSGETQYF.

The chain recombines TRBV7-3 with TRBJ2-3, with TRBD2 identical over 9 bases. This CDR3 region has 16 residues. In germline, CDR1 is SGHTA, CDR2 FQGTGA. The junction had 4 bases not matched to a gene; V was cut back by 1 base and J by 2 bases. CDR3 amino acids: CASSLSAGGNTDTQYF. The CDR3 coding sequence is TGTGCCAGCAGCTTAAGCGCGGGGGGGAACACAGATACGCAGTATTTT. The variable domain in full, with the rest retrieved from reference TRBV7-3 and TRBJ2-3, is GAGVSQTPSNKVTEKGKYVELRCDPISGHTALYWYRQSLGQGPEFLIYFQGTGAADDSGLPNDRFFAVRPEGSVSTLKIQRTERGDSAVYLCASSLSAGGNTDTQYFGPGTRLTVL.

The V gene is TRBV7-9, the J gene TRBJ1-1, with D possibly TRBD1 on 5 matching bases. V shed 5 bases and J shed 11 bases, with 18 bases lying between them. This CDR3 has 13 residues. Germline CDR1 reads SEHNR; CDR2 reads FQNEAQ (reference sequence). The CDR3 loop reads CASSPDGGARAFF. CDR3 DNA: TGTGCCAGCAGCCCAGACGGGGGAGCACGGGCTTTCTTT.